Below, 24 T cell receptor beta chains from the same sample are listed, as sequenced in a study of cytomegalovirus exposure and HLA in healthy donors. With 60 Vbeta and 13 Jbeta primers, the PCR was carried out. Produced via immunoSEQ multiplex PCR; TCRdb's table is partial and in-frame only. The sample contains about 160,000 clones, 84% of which appear only once. The sequencing input was PBMCs. The receptors were gathered from a man aged 25 to 40 in good health and CMV-seronegative.

CDR3 DNA sequence: TGTGCCAGCAGCTCTACCTCAGGGGGAAAAAACATTCAGTACTTC. It specifies CASSSTSGGKNIQYF. This sequence joins TRBV7-9 and TRBJ2-4; 7 nucleotides agree with TRBD1. This CDR3 contains 15 residues. Trimming cost V 4 bases and J 4 bases; bases outside gene matches: 7. From germline, CDR1 is SEHNR and CDR2 FQNEAQ (reference sequence).

The chain recombines TRBV7-9 with TRBJ2-7, with D uncertain. The CDR3 totals 11 residues. The germline V gene encodes CDR1 SEHNR and CDR2 FQNEAQ (reference sequence). Trimming cost V 3 bases and J 3 bases, with 3 bases left between them. CDR3 nucleotides: TGTGCCAGCAGCTTCCTCTACGAGCAGTACTTC. Encoded protein: CASSFLYEQYF.

The J gene is TRBJ2-7, the V gene TRBV6-1; perhaps TRBD1 as D (6 bases). Trimming removed 4 bases at V and 0 bases at J, with 10 bases between. The germline V gene has CDR1 MNHNS and CDR2 SASEGT. CDR3 length equals 14 residues. The CDR3 DNA follows: TGTGCCAGCAGTGTGACAGGTAGCTCCTACGAGCAGTACTTC. Translated: CASSVTGSSYEQYF.

This chain uses TRBV5-1 with TRBJ2-3, with D tentatively TRBD2 (6 bases). The CDR3 totals 15 residues. Trimming shortened V by 0 bases and J by 4 bases, and 12 bases separated the two germline ends. Looked up from germline, CDR1 is SGHRS and CDR2 is YFSETQ. The DNA of the CDR3 is TGCGCCAGCAGCTTGGATCAGGACTATGCAGATACGCAGTATTTT. It is translated as CASSLDQDYADTQYF.

The V and J genes are TRBV7-8 and TRBJ2-7, with D possibly matching TRBD1 (5 bases). Per germline, CDR1 SGHVS and CDR2 FQNEAQ. There are 14 residues in the CDR3. V shed 7 bases and J shed 2 bases, with 15 bases lying between them. The CDR3, as DNA: TGTGCCAGCACCCCTCAGACAGCCACCTACGAGCAGTACTTC. This codes for CASTPQTATYEQYF.

In DNA, the CDR3 is TGCGCCAGCAGCCAAGGACTAGCGGGAGGCGTTTACAATGAGCAGTTCTTC. Protein sequence: CASSQGLAGGVYNEQFF. The chain has TRBV4-3 and TRBJ2-1, with 13 bases fitting TRBD2. V shed 1 base, J shed 4 bases, and the junction held 4 bases outside the gene matches. The germline CDR1 and CDR2 sequences are LGHNA and YSLEER. The CDR3 spans 17 residues.

This chain uses TRBV2 with TRBJ2-6, with D perhaps matching TRBD1 (6 bases). Germline V gives CDR1 SNHLY, CDR2 FYNNEI. The CDR3 contains 19 residues. V shed 0 bases and J shed 2 bases, with 17 bases lying between them. CDR3 in DNA: TGTGCCAGCAGTGAAGCGCCCGGACAGCGGATCCCTGGGGCCAACGTCCTGACTTTC. Translated, it gives CASSEAPGQRIPGANVLTF.

In its sample, this clone was seen a few times. The chain uses TRBV5-8 and TRBJ1-6, with D maybe TRBD1 (5 bases). Trimming pared 0 bases from V and 10 bases from J, leaving 11 bases between. Germline loops: CDR1 SGHTS, CDR2 YDEGEE. The CDR3 is made up of 14 amino acids. CDR3 amino acids: CASSLEGLRSPLHF. The DNA for the CDR3 is TGTGCCAGCAGCTTGGAGGGGTTGCGCTCACCCCTCCACTTT.

The chain combines TRBV5-1 with TRBJ2-3; TRBD1 matches 7 bases. The germline V gene has CDR1 SGHRS and CDR2 YFSETQ. CDR3 size: 13 residues. J lost 6 bases, V lost 4 bases, and 5 bases had no gene match. The CDR3 loop is CASSQQGSDTQYF. CDR3 nucleotides: TGCGCCAGCAGCCAACAGGGGTCCGATACGCAGTATTTT.

CDR3 loop: CASSEFWGGPSTGELFF. Here the CDR3 DNA reads TGTGCCAGCAGTGAATTTTGGGGGGGGCCGAGCACCGGGGAGCTGTTTTTT. The rearrangement uses TRBV6-1 and TRBJ2-2, with a tentative D call TRBD2 (7 bases). Trimming stripped 2 bases from V and 4 bases from J, with 17 bases between. The CDR3 covers 17 residues. Germline assignment: CDR1 MNHNS and CDR2 SASEGT.

This clone was picked up one time. The chain couples TRBV27 to TRBJ1-4; D is possibly TRBD1 (6 bases). The length of the CDR3 is 14 residues. CDR1 is MNHEY, CDR2 SMNVEV, per germline (reference sequence). Trimming removed 6 bases at V and 7 bases at J, with 15 bases between. Here the CDR3 reads CASSSTGRIEKLFF. As DNA, the CDR3 is TGTGCCAGCAGCTCCACAGGGAGAATTGAAAAACTGTTTTTT.

This chain uses TRBV5-6 with TRBJ2-3; D is uncertain. Trimming left V 2 bases short and J 4 bases short, with 5 bases between. Germline CDR1 is SGHDT and CDR2 is YYEEEE. The CDR3 loop spans 12 amino acids. The CDR3 sequence: CASSFYSDTQYF. The CDR3 nucleotides are TGTGCCAGCAGCTTTTACTCAGATACGCAGTATTTT.

The chain carries TRBV6-1 and TRBJ2-2, with D perhaps matching TRBD1 (5 bases). This CDR3 has 14 amino acids. In germline, CDR1 is MNHNS, CDR2 SASEGT. V was cut by 7 bases and J by 4 bases, with 13 bases left in between. CDR3 nucleotide sequence: TGTGCCAGCACACGCAGGGCGAGCACCGGGGAGCTGTTTTTT. Its protein product is CASTRRASTGELFF.

This clone came up once. V usage is TRBV5-6 and J usage is TRBJ2-1; 7 bases map to TRBD1. CDR1 and CDR2 from the germline V gene are SGHDT and YYEEEE. The CDR3 runs 12 residues. Germline trimming cut 2 bases from V and 11 bases from J; bases unmatched to any gene: 4. CDR3 protein: CASSLDRVKQFF. CDR3 DNA sequence: TGTGCCAGCAGCTTAGACAGGGTTAAGCAGTTCTTC.

The table lists this clone with a few counts. The J gene is TRBJ2-7, the V gene TRBV6-5, with 8 nucleotides matching TRBD1. Trimming took 6 bases from V and 2 from J; bases not matched to a gene: 3. Germline V gene data show CDR1 as MNHEY and CDR2 as SVGAGI. The CDR3 is 13 residues long. The CDR3 protein is CASSRGQAYEQYF. CDR3 sequence (DNA): TGTGCCAGCAGCCGGGGACAGGCCTACGAGCAGTACTTC.

The sample holds a few counts of this clone. The chain joins TRBV6-1 to TRBJ2-7, with 7 bases fitting TRBD1. This CDR3 has 14 residues. Germline values: CDR1 MNHNS, CDR2 SASEGT. Losses at the gene ends were 7 bases for V and 5 bases for J; bases not matched to a gene: 11. CDR3 bases: TGTGCCAGCACGTTTGCCGGGACAGAGGACGAGCAGTACTTC. It yields the protein CASTFAGTEDEQYF.

The V and J genes are TRBV29-1 and TRBJ1-5; 9 nucleotides align to TRBD1. Germline V gene lookup returns CDR1 SQVTM and CDR2 ANQGSEA. J gave up 6 bases and V 5 bases, and 8 bases lay outside the gene matches. The CDR3 covers 14 residues. In DNA, the CDR3 is TGCAGCGTTTTAGGACAGGGGCCGTTTCAGCCCCAGCATTTT. Amino acid sequence: CSVLGQGPFQPQHF.

This clone is a singleton in its sample. The chain employs TRBV7-9 and TRBJ1-2; D may be TRBD1 (5 bases). CDR3 length equals 11 residues. The V and J ends lost 8 bases and 8 bases respectively, with 12 bases between them. Per the germline V gene, CDR1 is SEHNR and CDR2 is FQNEAQ (reference sequence). The chain's CDR3 is CASVQGIGYTF. DNA of the CDR3: TGTGCCAGCGTGCAGGGTATCGGCTACACCTTC. Variable domain in full (rest from reference TRBV7-9 and TRBJ1-2): DTGVSQNPRHKITKRGQNVTFRCDPISEHNRLYWYRQTLGQGPEFLTYFQNEAQLEKSRLLSDRFSAERPKGSFSTLEIQRTEQGDSAMYLCASVQGIGYTFGSGTRLTVV.

V and J are TRBV18 and TRBJ2-1; 15 bases fit TRBD2. The CDR3 has 16 amino acids. The V and J ends lost 4 bases and 7 bases, in that order; junction bases with no gene match: 5. Germline V CDR1 and CDR2: KGHSH, LQKENI. CDR3 residues: CASSLPGLAGGNEQFF. CDR3 DNA: TGTGCCAGCTCACTTCCCGGACTAGCGGGAGGGAATGAGCAGTTCTTC.

The gene calls are TRBV6-1 and TRBJ2-5; 11 nucleotides match TRBD2. The CDR3 covers 14 residues. Unmatched junction bases numbered 4, after V lost 8 bases and J lost 2 bases. Germline assignment: CDR1 MNHNS and CDR2 SASEGT. The CDR3 DNA reads TGTGCCAGCTTAGCGGGGGGGCCGCAAGAGACCCAGTACTTC. It yields the protein CASLAGGPQETQYF.

This chain connects TRBV2 to TRBJ1-1; maybe TRBD1 (6 bases). The CDR3 is 13 residues long. From germline, CDR1 is SNHLY and CDR2 FYNNEI. Trimming cost V 8 bases and J 3 bases, with 13 bases left between them. CDR3 sequence: CASRTVEDTEAFF. In nucleotides, the CDR3 is TGTGCCAGCCGGACAGTAGAGGACACTGAAGCTTTCTTT.

Only a few counts were recorded for this clone. The chain employs TRBV4-3 and TRBJ2-2, with 10 bases matching TRBD2. V lost 4 bases to trimming and J lost 6 bases; unmatched junction nucleotides: 8. Germline-derived CDR1 and CDR2 are LGHNA and YSLEER. The CDR3 totals 16 residues. The CDR3 nucleotides read TGCGCCAGCAGCCCTACTAGCGGGGCCCCACCCGGGGAGCTGTTTTTT. It translates to CASSPTSGAPPGELFF.

CDR3 sequence reads: CASLMGGDSSYEQYF. The CDR3 region has the DNA TGTGCCAGCCTGATGGGCGGGGACAGCTCCTACGAGCAGTACTTC. The chain recombines TRBV28 with TRBJ2-7; D is perhaps TRBD1 (7 bases). CDR3 length equals 15 residues. V shed 8 bases and J shed 0 bases, with 17 bases lying between them. Per germline, CDR1 MDHEN and CDR2 SYDVKM.

This clone has a single count. V is TRBV4-3 and J is TRBJ1-3, with 7 bases lining up with TRBD1. This CDR3 comprises 16 residues. Germline CDR1 reads LGHNA; CDR2 reads YSLEER. V shed 2 bases, J shed 0 bases, and the junction held 4 bases outside the gene matches. CDR3 sequence (DNA): TGCGCCAGCAGCCAATCGACAGGGTTCTCTGGAAACACCATATATTTT. Its protein is CASSQSTGFSGNTIYF.